The 8 T cell receptor beta chains in this list originate from one sample, sequenced in a study of molecular identifiers for immune sequencing clone quantification. TCRdb reprocessed the PCR reads via MiXCR and lists one record per CDR3 protein. The data contain some 650,000 distinct CDR3 sequences, around 20% of them singletons. The material sequenced was naive CD8+ T cells from blood, with Jurkat cell RNA spiked in. As for subset: FACS-sorted CD8+CD4-CCR7+CD45RA+ naive T cells. The source is a human donor in good health. Some libraries in this study had Jurkat cell RNA spiked in.

The CDR3 DNA is TGTGCCAGCAGCGCCCTTCCATGGGCCGGGACCGGCTCGGGCGAGCAGTACTTC. Its translation: CASSALPWAGTGSGEQYF. The chain recombines TRBV7-9 with TRBJ2-7; the D call may be TRBD1 or TRBD2 (5 bases each). V was pared by 5 bases and J by 6 bases, with 29 bases between. CDR1 and CDR2 (germline): SEHNR, FQNEAQ (reference sequence). This CDR3 contains 18 residues.

This clonotype has at least ten counts. The V gene is TRBV18, the J gene TRBJ1-2; 8 positions agree with TRBD1. Germline CDR1 is KGHSH and CDR2 is LQKENI. J gave up 0 bases and V 4 bases, and 10 bases lay outside the gene matches. There are 17 residues in the CDR3. The CDR3 region has the DNA TGTGCCAGCTCACAGGTCCCGGGACAGGAGGCTAACTATGGCTACACCTTC. Translated, it gives CASSQVPGQEANYGYTF.

This clonotype has just a few counts. The chain is built from TRBV7-4 and TRBJ2-3; 7 positions match TRBD2. V trimming: 1 base; J trimming: 6 bases; junction bases outside the gene matches: 7. CDR1 and CDR2 from the germline V gene are SGHVT and SQSDAQ. The CDR3 is made up of 15 amino acids. The CDR3 DNA reads TGTGCCAGCAGCTTAGGAACTAGCGTCTATGATACGCAGTATTTT. Translating gives CASSLGTSVYDTQYF.

At least ten counts were recorded for this clonotype. The chain is built from TRBV7-2 and TRBJ1-5; D is undetermined. This CDR3 region has 14 residues. V was clipped by 1 base and J by 3 bases, with 7 bases between them. Germline-derived CDR1 and CDR2 are SGHTA and FQGNSA. The CDR3 DNA is TGTGCCAGCAGCTTAGGGGTTTCCAATCAGCCCCAGCATTTT. It yields the protein CASSLGVSNQPQHF.

The chain uses TRBV10-3 and TRBJ1-6; TRBD1 matches 8 bases. The trim removed 0 bases at V and 6 bases at J, leaving 4 bases unmatched. This CDR3 region has 16 residues. Per the germline V gene, CDR1 is ENHRY and CDR2 is SYGVKD. This chain's CDR3 is CAISESSQGANSPLHF. In DNA form, the CDR3 reads TGTGCCATCAGTGAGTCGTCCCAGGGGGCTAATTCACCCCTCCACTTT.

This clonotype was counted many times. The chain is built from TRBV5-1 and TRBJ2-7; D is uncertain. Trimming removed 0 bases at V and 0 bases at J, with 7 bases between. The CDR3 length is 14 residues. Germline CDR1 and CDR2: SGHRS and YFSETQ. The CDR3 sequence: CASSLVQDSYEQYF. The CDR3 DNA is TGCGCCAGCAGCTTGGTGCAGGACTCCTACGAGCAGTACTTC.

This clonotype occurred many times. This rearrangement joins TRBV19 to TRBJ1-5; D ambiguous. The V gene's germline CDR1 is LNHDA and CDR2 SQIVND (reference sequence). The CDR3 runs to 15 residues. V was clipped by 1 base and J by 2 bases, with 9 bases between them. The CDR3 loop reads CASSIGGRGNQPQHF. The DNA of the CDR3 is TGTGCCAGTAGTATAGGGGGAAGGGGCAATCAGCCCCAGCATTTT.

This clonotype has at least ten counts. The V call is TRBV4-3, the J call TRBJ2-1; no clear D gene. The germline gives CDR1 LGHNA, CDR2 YSLEER. V was pared by 0 bases and J by 2 bases, with 8 bases between. The CDR3 is 15 amino acids. This CDR3 reads CASSQDLGTYNEQFF. CDR3 bases: TGCGCCAGCAGCCAAGATTTGGGCACCTACAATGAGCAGTTCTTC.